These 24 T cell receptor beta chains were sequenced from one sample in a study of T cell repertoires in cytomegalovirus infection (dated 2019 in TCRdb). These receptors have no identified antigens. Sequencing was carried out with an Illumina HiSeq 1500. TCRdb reworked the public reads: Q25 trimming with fastp, MiXCR clone assembly, productive beta chains retained. Merged by CDR3 protein, the rows form single entries marked with the most common genes and DNA. In all, the sample holds about 130,000 distinct CDR3 sequences, and 20% to 30% of those were seen once. About a third of the sample rests with the top ten. Sequenced sample: PBMCs, sequenced either directly or after in vitro stimulation (not recorded which). These receptors came from a human donor in good health (CMV status not recorded). Some clones in this sample may be carry-over from other donors' samples.

This rearrangement joins TRBV28 to TRBJ1-1, with TRBD1 identical over 7 bases. CDR3 length: 15 residues. The germline CDR1 and CDR2 sequences are MDHEN and SYDVKM. Trimming took 5 bases from V and 6 from J; bases not matched to a gene: 12. CDR3 nucleotide sequence: TGTGCCAGCAGTCCAAGGCAGGGGGAGGGTTCTGAAGCTTTCTTT. Translation: CASSPRQGEGSEAFF.

The rearrangement links TRBV7-3 to TRBJ1-1; D not resolved. The CDR3 is 13 amino acids. Trimming took off 5 bases at V and 2 bases at J, with 9 bases between the two ends. Looked up from germline, CDR1 is SGHTA and CDR2 is FQGTGA. The CDR3 DNA follows: TGTGCCAGCAGCGAACAGCTAAACACTGAAGCTTTCTTT. Protein product: CASSEQLNTEAFF.

The CDR3 protein is CATSYSSYNEQFF. The CDR3 DNA reads as TGTGCCACAAGTTATAGCTCCTACAATGAGCAGTTCTTC. This chain joins TRBV24-1 and TRBJ2-1; D not certain. The V gene lost 10 bases and the J gene lost 0 bases, with 9 bases spanning the gap. Germline assignment: CDR1 KGHDR and CDR2 SFDVKD. CDR3 length equals 13 residues.

This clonotype showed up just a few times. The chain recombines TRBV6-8 with TRBJ1-5; D possibly corresponds to TRBD1 (6 bases). The germline V and J ends were trimmed by 5 bases and 4 bases, with 9 bases remaining between them. This CDR3 comprises 13 residues. Germline values: CDR1 MNHGY, CDR2 SAAAGT. The CDR3 bases are TGTGCCAGCAGTCAACAGGGTAATCAGCCCCAGCATTTT. It encodes CASSQQGNQPQHF.

This clonotype occurred many times. The V and J genes are TRBV12-3 or TRBV12-4 and TRBJ1-2; D is unclear. Trimming stripped 1 base from V and 9 bases from J, with 12 bases between. The CDR3 covers 13 residues. CDR3 sequence reads: CASSLGQPASYTF. The CDR3 nucleotides are TGTGCCAGCAGTTTAGGGCAGCCCGCGAGCTACACCTTC.

This clonotype was picked up a small number of times. This chain links TRBV7-2 with TRBJ1-1; tentatively, D is TRBD1 (5 bases). The germline V gene has CDR1 SGHTA and CDR2 FQGNSA. The V and J ends lost 2 bases and 3 bases respectively, with 16 bases between them. The CDR3 is 16 amino acids. CDR3 residues: CASSLPGRPKYTEAFF. As DNA, the CDR3 is TGTGCCAGCAGCTTACCAGGGAGGCCGAAGTACACTGAAGCTTTCTTT.

This clonotype showed up just a few times. A much more abundant neighbour one base away suggests this may be a read error. The chain carries TRBV28 and TRBJ2-2; D is ambiguous. The germline gives CDR1 MDHEN, CDR2 SYDVKM. The CDR3 is 11 residues long. V was pared by 6 bases and J by 4 bases, with 3 bases between. The CDR3 coding sequence is TGTGCCAGCAGGAGCACCGGGGAGCTGTTTTTT. Translating it yields CASRSTGELFF.

The V and J genes are TRBV7-9 and TRBJ2-4; D not certain. The germline V gene encodes CDR1 SEHNR and CDR2 FQNEAQ (reference sequence). V lost 3 bases to trimming and J lost 3 bases, with 15 bases between them. CDR3 length: 16 amino acids. The DNA for the CDR3 is TGTGCCAGCAGCTTTGATCCCCTTATTAACAAAAACATTCAGTACTTC. Residues: CASSFDPLINKNIQYF.

The V and J genes are TRBV7-9 and TRBJ2-7; TRBD1 matches 7 bases. This CDR3 is 13 amino acids long. Per germline, CDR1 SEHNR and CDR2 FQNEAQ (reference sequence). V shed 5 bases, J shed 4 bases, and the junction held 5 bases outside the gene matches. The CDR3 protein is CASSGLTGYEQYV. The CDR3 nucleotides read TGTGCCAGCAGCGGTTTGACAGGGTACGAGCAGTACGTC.

This clonotype came up many times. The chain has TRBV11-2 and TRBJ1-2; the D is unclear. Germline loops: CDR1 SGHAT, CDR2 FQNNGV. The V gene lost 1 base and the J gene lost 4 bases, with 7 bases spanning the gap. The CDR3 has 13 residues. The CDR3 coding sequence is TGTGCCAGCAGCTTAGGCTTAACCTATGGCTACACCTTC. Translation gives CASSLGLTYGYTF.

At least ten counts were recorded for this clonotype. The V call is TRBV11-2, the J call TRBJ2-6, with D uncertain. The CDR3 runs to 15 residues. Germline V gives CDR1 SGHAT, CDR2 FQNNGV. Trimming cost V 2 bases and J 2 bases, with 7 bases left between them. The CDR3 DNA is TGTGCCAGCAGCTTAAGGGAAACTGGGGCCAACGTCCTGACTTTC. Translating gives CASSLRETGANVLTF.

This clonotype was seen a handful of times. The V and J genes are TRBV7-2 and TRBJ2-3; D is possibly TRBD2 (6 bases). The CDR3 length is 13 residues. Germline lookup yields CDR1 SGHTA and CDR2 FQGNSA. V lost 5 bases and J lost 8, with 14 bases in between. CDR3: CASSPRDSPTQYF. As DNA, the CDR3 is TGTGCCAGCAGCCCTAGGGACTCACCTACGCAGTATTTT. The whole variable domain, filled in from reference TRBV7-2 and TRBJ2-3, reads GAGVSQSPSNKVTEKGKDVELRCDPISGHTALYWYRQSLGQGLEFLIYFQGNSAPDKSGLPSDRFSAERTGGSVSTLTIQRTQQEDSAVYLCASSPRDSPTQYFGPGTRLTVL.

This clonotype was counted a few times. This chain uses TRBV20-1 with TRBJ2-2; D is perhaps TRBD1 (6 bases). CDR1 DFQATT and CDR2 SNEGSKA come from the germline V gene (reference sequence). This CDR3 contains 16 residues. V gave up 0 bases and J gave up 0 bases, with 11 bases separating them. CDR3 in amino acids: CSARDAQGTNTGELFF. The CDR3 DNA reads TGCAGTGCTAGAGACGCTCAGGGGACGAACACCGGGGAGCTGTTTTTT.

The chain uses TRBV7-2 and TRBJ2-7, with D unresolved. CDR1 is SGHTA and CDR2 is FQGNSA in the germline V gene. The CDR3 length is 12 residues. The V end was cut by 3 bases, the J end by 6 bases, with 9 bases between. Here the CDR3 reads CASSFPHLEQYF. The CDR3 DNA reads TGTGCCAGCAGCTTCCCCCATCTCGAGCAGTACTTC.

In this sample, this clonotype turned up a few times. V and J are TRBV7-8 and TRBJ1-2, with a weak D call TRBD1 (5 bases). Germline assignment: CDR1 SGHVS and CDR2 FQNEAQ. The germline V and J ends were trimmed by 8 bases and 4 bases, with 20 bases remaining between them. CDR3 length: 15 residues. Written as DNA, the CDR3 is TGTGCCAGCGACCCGAGGGCGACGGGGGTCTATGGCTACACCTTC. It yields the protein CASDPRATGVYGYTF.

The chain links TRBV5-1 to TRBJ2-3; perhaps TRBD2 as D (6 bases). The CDR3 totals 14 residues. Germline-derived CDR1 and CDR2 are SGHRS and YFSETQ. V was cut by 0 bases and J by 5 bases, with 10 bases left in between. The CDR3 region is CASSLGLGGDTQYF. The DNA of the CDR3 is TGCGCCAGCAGCTTGGGACTGGGGGGAGATACGCAGTATTTT. Combining the CDR3 with reference TRBV5-1 and TRBJ2-3 gives the whole variable domain KAGVTQTPRYLIKTRGQQVTLSCSPISGHRSVSWYQQTPGQGLQFLFEYFSETQRNKGNFPGRFSGRQFSNSRSEMNVSTLELGDSALYLCASSLGLGGDTQYFGPGTRLTVL.

This clonotype was seen at least ten times. The rearrangement uses TRBV7-2 and TRBJ1-2; D ambiguous. The CDR3 has 14 amino acids. Between the trimmed V and J ends, which lost 3 bases and 3 bases, there was a span of 11 bases. Germline CDR1 and CDR2: SGHTA and FQGNSA. Here the CDR3 reads CASSFGPADYGYTF. CDR3 DNA sequence: TGTGCCAGCAGCTTTGGACCCGCGGACTATGGCTACACCTTC.

This clonotype was detected many times. The J gene is TRBJ2-1, the V gene TRBV12-3 or TRBV12-4, with 13 nucleotides matching TRBD2. Trimming at V came to 7 bases and at J to 0 bases, leaving 12 bases not matched to a gene. CDR3 size: 19 residues. CDR3 sequence reads: CASTSGGLAGFSSYNEQFF. DNA of the CDR3: TGTGCCAGCACCTCAGGGGGACTAGCGGGATTTAGCTCCTACAATGAGCAGTTCTTC.

The chain is built from TRBV19 and TRBJ1-2; no clear D gene. Germline CDR1 reads LNHDA; CDR2 reads SQIVND (reference sequence). The V end was cut by 7 bases, the J end by 4 bases, with 13 bases between. This CDR3 region has 13 residues. Here the CDR3 DNA reads TGTGCCAGTAAAGGGCGATCTGGCTATGGCTACACCTTC. It specifies CASKGRSGYGYTF.

This clonotype was seen a handful of times. This sequence joins TRBV7-2 and TRBJ2-3, with D possibly TRBD2 on 6 matching bases. Per germline, CDR1 SGHTA and CDR2 FQGNSA. The CDR3 contains 14 residues. Trimming left V 3 bases short and J 4 bases short, with 11 bases between. The CDR3 region is CASSFAGSADTQYF. The DNA of the CDR3 is TGTGCCAGCAGCTTTGCGGGAAGCGCAGATACGCAGTATTTT. Combining the CDR3 with reference TRBV7-2 and TRBJ2-3 gives the whole variable domain GAGVSQSPSNKVTEKGKDVELRCDPISGHTALYWYRQSLGQGLEFLIYFQGNSAPDKSGLPSDRFSAERTGGSVSTLTIQRTQQEDSAVYLCASSFAGSADTQYFGPGTRLTVL.

The gene calls are TRBV19 and TRBJ2-7; the D gene is possibly TRBD2 (5 bases). The CDR3 is 13 residues long. V was cut by 6 bases and J by 1 base, with 10 bases left in between. Germline V gene data show CDR1 as LNHDA and CDR2 as SQIVND (reference sequence). CDR3 loop: CASSRGKSYEQYF. The CDR3 coding sequence is TGTGCCAGTAGCCGAGGGAAGTCCTACGAGCAGTACTTC.

In its sample, this clonotype was seen many times. The chain uses TRBV7-9 and TRBJ2-7, with 8 positions matching TRBD1. This CDR3 has 15 residues. Germline values: CDR1 SEHNR, CDR2 FQNEAQ (reference sequence). J lost 1 base, V lost 5 bases, and 7 bases had no gene match. CDR3 nucleotide sequence: TGTGCCAGCAGCGTTGGGACAGGACGATCCTACGAGCAGTACTTC. Protein sequence: CASSVGTGRSYEQYF.

The table lists this clonotype with a few counts. The rearrangement joins TRBV4-3 to TRBJ1-2, with 12 positions matching TRBD1. The CDR3 extends over 15 amino acids. Trimming cost V 3 bases and J 4 bases; bases outside gene matches: 3. Germline CDR1 and CDR2: LGHNA and YSLEER. The CDR3 here is CASSHGTGGGYGYTF. Here the CDR3 DNA reads TGCGCCAGCAGCCACGGGACAGGGGGCGGCTATGGCTACACCTTC.

The gene calls are TRBV4-1 and TRBJ2-3; 10 bases agree with TRBD2. Germline V gene data show CDR1 as MGHRA and CDR2 as YSYEKL. The CDR3 covers 17 residues. Losses at the gene ends were 4 bases for V and 3 bases for J; bases not matched to a gene: 10. The CDR3 spells CASSLVPKAGGTDTQYF. The CDR3 DNA reads as TGCGCCAGCAGCCTCGTGCCTAAAGCGGGAGGGACAGATACGCAGTATTTT.